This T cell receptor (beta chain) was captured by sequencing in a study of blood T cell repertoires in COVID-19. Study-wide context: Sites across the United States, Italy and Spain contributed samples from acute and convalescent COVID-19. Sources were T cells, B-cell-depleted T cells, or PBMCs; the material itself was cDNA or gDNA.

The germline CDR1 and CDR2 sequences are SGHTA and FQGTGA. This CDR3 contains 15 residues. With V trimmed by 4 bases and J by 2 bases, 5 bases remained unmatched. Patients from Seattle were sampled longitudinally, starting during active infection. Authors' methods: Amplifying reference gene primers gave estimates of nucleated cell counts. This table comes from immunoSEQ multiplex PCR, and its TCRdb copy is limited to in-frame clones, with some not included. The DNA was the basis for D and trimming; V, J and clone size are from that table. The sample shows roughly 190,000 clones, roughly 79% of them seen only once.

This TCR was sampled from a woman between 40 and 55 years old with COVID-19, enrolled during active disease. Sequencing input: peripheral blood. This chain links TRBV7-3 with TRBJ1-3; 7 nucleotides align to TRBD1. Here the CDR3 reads CASSSQGGAGNTIYF. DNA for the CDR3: TGTGCCAGCAGCTCTCAGGGGGGAGCTGGAAACACCATATATTTT. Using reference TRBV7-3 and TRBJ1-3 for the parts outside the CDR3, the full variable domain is GAGVSQTPSNKVTEKGKYVELRCDPISGHTALYWYRQSLGQGPEFLIYFQGTGAADDSGLPNDRFFAVRPEGSVSTLKIQRTERGDSAVYLCASSSQGGAGNTIYFGEGSWLTVV.